Presented here are 14 T cell receptor beta chains from one specimen sequenced in a study of identical twins' blood T cells. TCRdb reprocessed the 5' RACE reads via MiXCR and lists one record per CDR3 protein. In the table there are fewer than 450,000 distinct CDR3 sequences, over 25% of which are singletons. The specimen was PBMCs. The source is a woman aged 18 to 55 in good health.

The chain has TRBV7-2 and TRBJ1-1; no clear D gene. This CDR3 comprises 14 residues. Germline CDR1 SGHTA, CDR2 FQGNSA. Trimming cost V 5 bases and J 4 bases, with 14 bases left between them. CDR3 bases: TGTGCCAGCAGCCTGATGATTCGGGGCACTGAAGCTTTCTTT. This translates into CASSLMIRGTEAFF.

This clonotype has more than one count but fewer than ten. The genes are TRBV9 and TRBJ1-4, with a weak D call TRBD1 (6 bases). Germline CDR1 reads SGDLS; CDR2 reads YYNGEE. V was shortened by 0 bases and J by 6 bases, with 12 bases between the two germline ends. This CDR3 has 15 amino acids. This CDR3 reads CASSVGGGSYEKLFF. The CDR3 DNA sequence: TGTGCCAGCAGCGTAGGGGGGGGCTCGTATGAAAAACTGTTTTTT.

The CDR3 DNA reads TGTGCCAGCAGCCAAGACCAATCCGGGGCCGAAGGGGAAGCTTTCTTT. Its translation is CASSQDQSGAEGEAFF. The chain employs TRBV14 and TRBJ1-1; D is possibly TRBD1 (5 bases). The CDR3 sequence is 16 residues long. Trimming left V 0 bases short and J 8 bases short, with 19 bases between. Per germline, CDR1 SGHDN and CDR2 FVKESK.

The chain links TRBV7-9 to TRBJ1-2, with 9 bases that match TRBD1. The V gene end was trimmed by 4 bases and the J gene end by 2 bases; junction bases not matched to a gene: 8. The CDR3 is 16 amino acids. CDR1 and CDR2 from the germline V gene are SEHNR and FQNEAQ (reference sequence). The CDR3 here is CASSYQGQGENYGYTF. The CDR3 DNA reads as TGTGCCAGCAGCTATCAGGGACAGGGAGAAAACTATGGCTACACCTTC.

This clonotype has just a few counts. V gene TRBV2 combines with J gene TRBJ2-5; D unclear. The CDR3 is 14 residues long. Germline CDR1 SNHLY, CDR2 FYNNEI. The V end was cut by 7 bases, the J end by 3 bases, with 15 bases between. CDR3 in DNA: TGTGCCAGCACCGCCCTGTCGGTAAAAGAGACCCAGTACTTC. Translating it yields CASTALSVKETQYF.

This clonotype occurred a few times. V is TRBV10-3 and J is TRBJ1-5, with D perhaps matching TRBD1 (6 bases). Per germline, CDR1 ENHRY and CDR2 SYGVKD. V lost 6 bases and J 5 bases, leaving 17 bases between the germline ends. The CDR3 sequence is 15 residues long. CDR3 in DNA: TGTGCCATCAGCCAACAGGGAATGGGGGATCAGCCCCAGCATTTT. Amino acids: CAISQQGMGDQPQHF.

This clonotype was recorded at least ten times. This sequence joins TRBV6-5 and TRBJ2-7, with D unclear. The CDR3 covers 13 residues. Germline CDR1 MNHEY, CDR2 SVGAGI. V was pared by 6 bases and J by 3 bases, with 12 bases between. CDR3 coding DNA: TGTGCCAGCAGAAACCCGGCGGTCTACGAGCAGTACTTC. Translated: CASRNPAVYEQYF.

This clonotype was seen a few times. J is TRBJ2-2 and V is TRBV10-3, with D hard to call. Deletions cut 3 bases from V and 6 bases from J, with 5 bases between. The V gene's germline CDR1 is ENHRY and CDR2 SYGVKD. This CDR3 spans 12 amino acids. CDR3 region: CAISDWAGELFF. The CDR3 coding sequence is TGTGCCATCAGTGATTGGGCCGGGGAGCTGTTTTTT.

This chain uses TRBV7-6 with TRBJ2-1; TRBD2 matches at 11 bases. The CDR3 totals 18 residues. V trimming: 1 base; J trimming: 5 bases; junction bases outside the gene matches: 10. Per germline, CDR1 SGHVS and CDR2 FNYEAQ. The CDR3 DNA reads as TGTGCCAGCAGCTTAGTGTTAGCGGGGGGGCGAGCTCACAATGAGCAGTTCTTC. Its protein is CASSLVLAGGRAHNEQFF.

This clonotype was counted many times. The chain is built from TRBV11-2 and TRBJ1-2, with D unclear. The CDR3 is 13 amino acids. From germline, CDR1 is SGHAT and CDR2 FQNNGV. V lost 1 base, J lost 6 bases, and 9 bases lay in between. As DNA, the CDR3 is TGTGCCAGCAGCTTAGGGACGTTGGATGGCTACACCTTC. This translates into CASSLGTLDGYTF.

This chain connects TRBV2 to TRBJ2-4, with 10 bases fitting TRBD1. The V and J ends lost 5 bases and 8 bases, in that order; junction bases with no gene match: 6. Germline CDR1 is SNHLY and CDR2 is FYNNEI. This CDR3 has 14 amino acids. CDR3 bases: TGTGCCAGCAGTTTCGACAGGGGGCGAGACATTCAGTACTTC. Amino acid sequence: CASSFDRGRDIQYF.

The chain joins TRBV2 to TRBJ1-1; D remains unclear. The germline V and J ends were trimmed by 2 bases and 7 bases, with 14 bases remaining between them. The CDR3 covers 14 residues. From germline, CDR1 is SNHLY and CDR2 FYNNEI. CDR3 region: CASSEYGLPSEAFF. The CDR3 region has the DNA TGTGCCAGCAGTGAATACGGCCTACCTAGTGAAGCTTTCTTT.

This clonotype was seen a few times. V and J are TRBV20-1 and TRBJ1-1; tentative D call: TRBD1 (6 bases). Trimming took off 8 bases at V and 6 bases at J, with 22 bases between the two ends. CDR1 DFQATT and CDR2 SNEGSKA come from the germline V gene (reference sequence). The CDR3 has 14 residues. CDR3 sequence reads: CSTLLGGGRAEAFF. As DNA, the CDR3 is TGCAGTACATTGCTAGGGGGAGGGCGCGCTGAAGCTTTCTTT.

Turning to this clonotype: Since no conserved phenylalanine or tryptophan closes the CDR3, a read error is the likely cause. The J gene is TRBJ2-7, the V gene TRBV12-3 or TRBV12-4; D unclear. V dropped 11 bases and J dropped 0 bases, with 11 bases sitting between them. The CDR3 sequence is 12 residues long. The DNA of the CDR3 is TGTGCCCGAGGCATTCACTCCTACGAGCAGTACTCC. Translating it yields CARGIHSYEQYS.